These T cell receptor beta chains were read from a single sample in a study of metastatic and nonmetastatic thyroid tumors. Using MiXCR, TCRdb re-called clones from the PCR reads. The sample yields about 59,000 clones, 16% seen once. The sequenced sample consisted of blood. The source of these receptors is a male donor with papillary thyroid cancer or a benign thyroid nodule (not recorded which). Some clones in this sample may be carry-over from other donors' samples. The CDR3 runs from the conserved cysteine through the conserved F or W. The D gene is left open where the match is weak. The listing skips clone size in some rows; elsewhere it reads once, few, many or a size class.

-,few,TRBJ2-7,13,TRBV18,CASSPTESYEQYF,TGTGCCAGCTCACCAACCGAGTCCTACGAGCAGTACTTC
-,-,TRBJ1-4,13,TRBV28,CANSRGTNEKLFF,TGTGCCAATTCCCGGGGAACTAATGAAAAACTGTTTTTT
-,many,TRBJ2-1,14,TRBV19,CASSMGFSNNEQFF,TGTGCCAGTAGTATGGGCTTCTCAAACAATGAGCAGTTCTTC
-,many,TRBJ2-1,12,TRBV29-1,CSVGKTGNEQFF,TGCAGCGTTGGAAAAACGGGGAATGAGCAGTTCTTC
-,many,TRBJ1-3,17,TRBV11-2,CASSLDRLNYSGNTIYF,TGTGCCAGCAGCTTAGATCGGCTCAACTACTCTGGAAACACCATATATTTT
-,-,TRBJ1-6,12,TRBV6-1,CASRAGNSPLHF,TGTGCCAGCAGGGCAGGGAATTCACCCCTCCACTTT
TRBD2,many,TRBJ2-7,14,TRBV20-1,CSAREERGGFEQYF,TGCAGTGCTAGAGAGGAGCGGGGGGGATTCGAGCAGTACTTC
-,-,TRBJ2-3,14,TRBV18,CASSPGAGTDTQYF,TGTGCCAGCTCACCCGGGGCCGGCACAGATACGCAGTATTTT
TRBD2,many,TRBJ2-5,18,TRBV2,CASSDWGVAGLASETQYF,TGTGCCAGCAGTGATTGGGGGGTGGCGGGACTAGCATCGGAGACCCAGTACTTC
-,many,TRBJ1-2,15,TRBV4-1,CASSRRTGTPYGYTF,TGCGCCAGCAGCCGACGGACCGGGACACCCTATGGCTACACCTTC
TRBD2,many,TRBJ2-5,14,TRBV10-3,CAISGSGGQETQYF,TGTGCCATCAGTGGTAGCGGGGGGCAAGAGACCCAGTACTTC
-,many,TRBJ2-7,15,TRBV7-9,CASSSGGPTLYEQYF,TGTGCCAGCAGCTCCGGGGGTCCTACGCTCTACGAGCAGTACTTC
-,-,TRBJ1-3,15,TRBV9,CASSVYWTYGNTIYF,TGTGCCAGCAGCGTATACTGGACATATGGAAACACCATATATTTT
-,-,TRBJ1-6,18,TRBV7-8,CASSRPGLDFSYNSPLHF,TGTGCCAGCAGCAGGCCGGGATTAGATTTCTCCTATAATTCACCCCTCCACTTT
-,many,TRBJ2-7,14,TRBV11-2,CASSLWDISYEQYF,TGTGCTAGCAGCCTTTGGGACATATCCTACGAGCAGTACTTC
-,many,TRBJ1-5,15,TRBV19,CASRNSGGRGQPQHF,TGTGCCAGCAGAAATAGTGGGGGCAGGGGTCAGCCCCAGCATTTT